This T cell receptor beta chain was recorded in a study of Ad26.COV2.S vaccination and SARS-CoV-2 variants. About this clone: Its matching antigen is unknown.

Sequencing was performed with immunoSEQ multiplex PCR; in TCRdb, only in-frame clones are kept and a portion is missing. The sample yields approximately 280,000 clones, 80% to 90% seen once. Sample treatment: some 19 received Ad26.COV2.S at low or high dose, single or two shots; several received placebo; per-sample allocation not given. It was on day 63 after the first vaccine or placebo injection that samples were taken. General study findings and limits: Vaccinated and placebo-treated recipients had similar non-spike TCR breadth.

V lost 12 bases and J lost 0; bases outside the gene matches: 12. The CDR3 totals 16 residues. CDR1 KGHDR and CDR2 SFDVKD come from the germline V gene. The chain recombines TRBV24-1 with TRBJ1-4; 7 bases fit TRBD1. Here the sequenced sample was peripheral blood, taken in a trial of Ad26.COV2.S vaccine versus placebo. The clonotype originates from a person aged 18-65 years who received the Ad26.COV2.S COVID-19 vaccine or a placebo. Here the CDR3 reads CALGGQGQATNEKLFF. The CDR3 bases are TGTGCCTTGGGGGGACAAGGACAGGCAACTAATGAAAAACTGTTTTTT.